The entry that follows covers one T cell receptor beta chain sequence. The antigen is not known. This CDR3 region has 14 residues. Between the trimmed V and J ends, which lost 5 bases and 8 bases, there was a span of 18 bases. The germline V gene encodes CDR1 SEHNR and CDR2 FQNEAQ (reference sequence). This entry belongs to a study of OX40 agonist ivuxolimab in advanced cancers. Some clones are missing from TCRdb's copy, which holds only in-frame ones; the method was immunoSEQ multiplex PCR. The table shows roughly 40,000 clones, with around 84% occurring only once. Findings of the study overall: Both blood CD4+ and CD8+ T cells showed clonal growth by week 6 at 0.1 to 3.0 mg/kg. The 0.1-3.0 mg/kg partial responders had among the lowest clonal expansion.

The source material was CD4+ or CD8+ T cells sorted from blood, sampled in a trial of the OX40 agonist ivuxolimab. The chain couples TRBV7-9 to TRBJ1-2; the D gene is possibly TRBD1 (6 bases). The clonotype comes from an adult with an advanced solid tumor such as melanoma, head and neck, liver or kidney cancer. This CDR3 reads CASSPTSTGKGYTF. CDR3 sequence (DNA): TGTGCCAGCAGCCCAACAAGTACAGGGAAGGGCTACACCTTC.